These 6 T cell receptor beta chains were all obtained from the same sample, sequenced in a study of T-cell reconstitution after alpha-beta-depleted transplantation in children. A library of TCRbeta sequences, prepared with unique molecular identifiers, was generated. TCRdb used MiXCR to reprocess the PCR reads, holding one entry per CDR3 protein. The sample gives 600,000 to 700,000 distinct CDR3 sequences, under 15% of which show up once; about 0.79% is in the top ten. This sample comprised PBMCs, obtained before TCRalphabeta/CD19-depleted stem cell transplant. Receptors originate from a girl aged 2-10 years with congenital amegakaryocytic thrombocytopenia, due to receive a stem cell transplant.

The J gene is TRBJ2-1, the V gene TRBV6-2 or TRBV6-3, with 8 bases that match TRBD2. V was clipped by 8 bases and J by 9 bases; unmatched bases: 12. Per the germline V gene, CDR1 is MNHEY and CDR2 is SVGEGT. The CDR3 length is 14 residues. CDR3 bases: TGTGCCAGCTGGATAGCGACCCGGGGGGGTGAGCAGTTCTTC. Amino acid sequence: CASWIATRGGEQFF.

The CDR3 is CSATDFDEQYF. The CDR3 DNA reads as TGCAGTGCTACTGACTTTGACGAGCAGTACTTC. The chain combines TRBV20-1 with TRBJ2-7; D gene unclear. V dropped 4 bases and J dropped 5 bases, with 9 bases sitting between them. The CDR3 length is 11 residues. In germline, CDR1 is DFQATT, CDR2 SNEGSKA (reference sequence).

This clonotype occurred many times. Sequence at one end of the junction differs from germline and may be a read error. This chain links TRBV29-1 with TRBJ1-2; D is unresolved. This CDR3 spans 10 amino acids. CDR1 and CDR2 from the germline V gene are SQVTM and ANQGSEA. CDR3 in DNA: TGCAGCGTTGGGGCGCGGGGAACCTCCTTC. It is translated as CSVGARGTSF.

This clonotype was counted at least ten times. This chain links TRBV20-1 with TRBJ2-7, with 7 bases matching TRBD2. The CDR3 sequence is 14 residues long. The V gene's germline CDR1 is DFQATT and CDR2 SNEGSKA (reference sequence). The V gene end was trimmed by 0 bases and the J gene end by 6 bases; junction bases not matched to a gene: 8. The CDR3 loop is CSARDRAGVSEQYF. The DNA for the CDR3 is TGCAGTGCTAGAGATCGTGCGGGAGTAAGCGAGCAGTACTTC.

The chain uses TRBV4-1 and TRBJ1-1; 8 bases are a match to TRBD1. Germline V gene lookup returns CDR1 MGHRA and CDR2 YSYEKL. CDR3 length: 15 amino acids. The V and J ends lost 5 bases and 4 bases, in that order; junction bases with no gene match: 9. CDR3 in DNA: TGCGCCAGCAGCAACGGACAGGGTTTAGGCACTGAAGCTTTCTTT. Protein product: CASSNGQGLGTEAFF.

The chain carries TRBV12-3 or TRBV12-4 and TRBJ2-3; no firm D call. The CDR3 spans 14 residues. V was clipped by 3 bases and J by 7 bases, with 14 bases between them. CDR3 DNA: TGTGCCAGCAGTTTTTTTCCCGACCCCCATACGCAGTATTTT. Its translation: CASSFFPDPHTQYF.